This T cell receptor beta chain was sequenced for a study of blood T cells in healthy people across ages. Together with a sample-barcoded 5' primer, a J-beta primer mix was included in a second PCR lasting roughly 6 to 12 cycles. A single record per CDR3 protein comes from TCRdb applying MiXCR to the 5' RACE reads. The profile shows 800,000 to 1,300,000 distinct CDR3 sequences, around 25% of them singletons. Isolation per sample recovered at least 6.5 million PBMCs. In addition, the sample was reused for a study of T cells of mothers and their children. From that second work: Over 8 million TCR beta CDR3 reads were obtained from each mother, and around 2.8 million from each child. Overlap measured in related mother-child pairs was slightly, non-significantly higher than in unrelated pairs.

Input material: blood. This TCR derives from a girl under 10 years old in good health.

The CDR3 loop reads CSARLAGVREQFF. CDR3 in DNA: TGCAGTGCTAGACTAGCGGGAGTCCGGGAGCAGTTCTTC. The rearrangement uses TRBV20-1 and TRBJ2-1; 10 bases match TRBD2. The CDR3 contains 13 residues. Trimming took 2 bases from V and 10 from J; bases not matched to a gene: 5. In germline, CDR1 is DFQATT, CDR2 SNEGSKA (reference sequence).